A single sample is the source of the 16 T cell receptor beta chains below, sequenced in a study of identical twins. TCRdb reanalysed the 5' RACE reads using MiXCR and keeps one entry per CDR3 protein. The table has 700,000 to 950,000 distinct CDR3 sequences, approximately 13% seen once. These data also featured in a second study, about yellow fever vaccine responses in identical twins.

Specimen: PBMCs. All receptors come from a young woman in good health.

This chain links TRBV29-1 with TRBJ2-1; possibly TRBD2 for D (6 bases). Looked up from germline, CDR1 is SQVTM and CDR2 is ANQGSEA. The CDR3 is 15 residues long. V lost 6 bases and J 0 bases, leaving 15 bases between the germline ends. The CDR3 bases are TGCAGCGTCGGCTTAGCGGATAGCTCCTACAATGAGCAGTTCTTC. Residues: CSVGLADSSYNEQFF.

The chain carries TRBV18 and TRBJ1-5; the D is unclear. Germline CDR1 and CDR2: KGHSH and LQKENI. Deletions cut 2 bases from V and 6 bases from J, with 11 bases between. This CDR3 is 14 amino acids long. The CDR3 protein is CASSPLEGSQPQHF. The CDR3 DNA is TGTGCCAGCTCACCATTAGAAGGGTCTCAGCCCCAGCATTTT.

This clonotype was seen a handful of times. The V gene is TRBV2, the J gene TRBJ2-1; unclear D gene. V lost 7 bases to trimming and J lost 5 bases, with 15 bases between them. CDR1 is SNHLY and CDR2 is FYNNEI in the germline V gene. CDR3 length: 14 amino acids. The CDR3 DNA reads TGTGCCAGCACACCGTCCTACTTGGACAATGAGCAGTTCTTC. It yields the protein CASTPSYLDNEQFF. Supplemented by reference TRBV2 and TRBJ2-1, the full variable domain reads EPEVTQTPSHQVTQMGQEVILRCVPISNHLYFYWYRQILGQKVEFLVSFYNNEISEKSEIFDDQFSVERPDGSNFTLKIRSTKLEDSAMYFCASTPSYLDNEQFFGPGTRLTVL.

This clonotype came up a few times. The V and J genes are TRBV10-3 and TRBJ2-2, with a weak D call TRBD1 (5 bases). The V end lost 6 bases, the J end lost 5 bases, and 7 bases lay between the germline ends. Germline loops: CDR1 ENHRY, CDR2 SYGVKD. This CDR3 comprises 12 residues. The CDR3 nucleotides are TGTGCCATCAGGGCAGGGACCGGGGAGCTGTTTTTT. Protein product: CAIRAGTGELFF.

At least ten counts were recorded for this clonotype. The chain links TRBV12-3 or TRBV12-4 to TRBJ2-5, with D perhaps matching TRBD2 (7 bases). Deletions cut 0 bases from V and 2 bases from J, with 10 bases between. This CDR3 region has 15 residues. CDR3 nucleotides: TGTGCCAGCAGTTTAGCGGGGGGGCTGCAAGAGACCCAGTACTTC. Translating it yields CASSLAGGLQETQYF.

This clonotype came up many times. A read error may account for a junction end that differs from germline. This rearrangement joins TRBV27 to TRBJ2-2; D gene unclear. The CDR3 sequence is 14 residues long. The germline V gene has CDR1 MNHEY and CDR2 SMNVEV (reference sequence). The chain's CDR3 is CASSLSTNTGELFF. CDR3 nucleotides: TGTGCCAGCAGCTTATCTACGAACACCGGGGAGCTGTTTTTT.

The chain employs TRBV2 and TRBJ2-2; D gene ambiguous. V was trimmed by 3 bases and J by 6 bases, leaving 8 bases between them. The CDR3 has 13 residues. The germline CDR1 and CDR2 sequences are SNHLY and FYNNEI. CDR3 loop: CASSEARAGELFF. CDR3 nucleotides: TGTGCCAGCAGTGAGGCCCGGGCCGGGGAGCTGTTTTTT.

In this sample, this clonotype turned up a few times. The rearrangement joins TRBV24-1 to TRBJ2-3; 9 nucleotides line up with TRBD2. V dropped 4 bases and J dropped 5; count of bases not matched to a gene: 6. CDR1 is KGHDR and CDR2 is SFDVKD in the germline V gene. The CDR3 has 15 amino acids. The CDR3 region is CATSDGLTSGDTQYF. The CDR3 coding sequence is TGTGCCACCAGTGACGGCTTGACTAGCGGAGATACGCAGTATTTT.

This CDR3 is CSARDGTGVRNEQYF. The CDR3 bases are TGCAGTGCTAGAGACGGGACAGGGGTAAGAAACGAGCAGTACTTC. The rearrangement uses TRBV20-1 and TRBJ2-7; 10 positions match TRBD1. The CDR3 extends over 15 amino acids. Germline loops: CDR1 DFQATT, CDR2 SNEGSKA (reference sequence). With 0 bases clipped from V and 5 bases from J, the junction kept 7 bases outside the gene matches.

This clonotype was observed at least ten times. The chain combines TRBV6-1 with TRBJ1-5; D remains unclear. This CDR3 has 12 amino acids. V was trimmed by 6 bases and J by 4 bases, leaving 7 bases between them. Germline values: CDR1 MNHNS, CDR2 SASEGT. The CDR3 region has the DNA TGTGCCAGCAGGACAACAAATCAGCCCCAGCATTTT. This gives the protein CASRTTNQPQHF.

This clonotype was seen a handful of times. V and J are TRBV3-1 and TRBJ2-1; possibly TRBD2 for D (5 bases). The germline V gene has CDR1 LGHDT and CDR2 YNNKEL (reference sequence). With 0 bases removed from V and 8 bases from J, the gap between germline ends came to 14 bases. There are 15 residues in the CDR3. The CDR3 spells CASSQDGGVRDEQFF. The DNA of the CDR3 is TGTGCCAGCAGCCAAGACGGAGGTGTAAGGGATGAGCAGTTCTTC.

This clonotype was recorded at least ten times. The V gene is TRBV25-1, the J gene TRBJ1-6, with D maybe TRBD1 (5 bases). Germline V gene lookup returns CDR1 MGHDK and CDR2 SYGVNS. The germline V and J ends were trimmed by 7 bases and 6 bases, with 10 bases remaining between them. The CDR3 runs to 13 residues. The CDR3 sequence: CASKGHPNSPLHF. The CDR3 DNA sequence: TGTGCCAGCAAAGGACACCCTAATTCACCCCTCCACTTT.

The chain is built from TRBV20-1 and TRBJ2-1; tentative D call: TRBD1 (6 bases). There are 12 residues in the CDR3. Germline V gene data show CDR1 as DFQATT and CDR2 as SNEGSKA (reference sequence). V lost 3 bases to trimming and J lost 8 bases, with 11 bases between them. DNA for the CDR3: TGCAGTGCTAGGAAACAGGGAGATGAGCAGTTCTTC. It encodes CSARKQGDEQFF.

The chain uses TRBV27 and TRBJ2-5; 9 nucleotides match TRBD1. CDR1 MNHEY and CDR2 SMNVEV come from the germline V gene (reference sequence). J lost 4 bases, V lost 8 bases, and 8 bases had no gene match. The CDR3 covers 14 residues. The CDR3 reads CASAGQGKGETQYF. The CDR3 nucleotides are TGTGCCAGCGCAGGACAGGGGAAAGGAGAGACCCAGTACTTC.

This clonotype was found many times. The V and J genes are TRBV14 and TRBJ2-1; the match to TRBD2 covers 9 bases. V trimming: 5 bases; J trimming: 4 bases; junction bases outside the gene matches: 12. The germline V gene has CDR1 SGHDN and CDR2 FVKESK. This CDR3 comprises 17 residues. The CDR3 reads CASSYLSGAGGYNEQFF. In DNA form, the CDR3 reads TGTGCCAGCAGCTATCTAAGTGGAGCGGGAGGTTACAATGAGCAGTTCTTC.

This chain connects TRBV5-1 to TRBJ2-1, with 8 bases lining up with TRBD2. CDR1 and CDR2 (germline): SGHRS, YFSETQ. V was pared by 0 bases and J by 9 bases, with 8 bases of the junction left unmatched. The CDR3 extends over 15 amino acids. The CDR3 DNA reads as TGCGCCAGCAGCTTGGATTCGGGGGGGCGCGGTGAGCAGTTCTTC. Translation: CASSLDSGGRGEQFF.